This TCR beta chain was captured in a study of molecular identifiers for immune sequencing clone quantification. CDR1 is PRHDT, CDR2 FYEKMQ, per germline (reference sequence). The CDR3 spans 15 residues. V was clipped by 5 bases and J by 3 bases, with 16 bases between them. TCRdb re-analysed the PCR reads in MiXCR, keeping a single row per CDR3 protein. The table shows around 460,000 distinct CDR3 sequences, with 20% to 25% occurring only once. The V gene is TRBV13, the J gene TRBJ1-1, with a weak D call TRBD1 (6 bases). The receptor was derived from a human donor in good health. Some libraries in this study had Jurkat cell RNA spiked in. The sequencing input was naive CD8+ T cells from blood, with Jurkat cell RNA spiked in. Subset in this sample: FACS-sorted CD8+CD4-CCR7+CD45RA+ naive T cells. CDR3: CASSTKGVLDTEAFF. The CDR3 DNA sequence: TGTGCCAGCAGCACCAAGGGGGTTCTGGACACTGAAGCTTTCTTT. Full variable domain (outside the CDR3, taken from reference TRBV13 and TRBJ1-1): AAGVIQSPRHLIKEKRETATLKCYPIPRHDTVYWYQQGPGQDPQFLISFYEKMQSDKGSIPDRFSAQQFSDYHSELNMSSLELGDSALYFCASSTKGVLDTEAFFGQGTRLTVV.